The 21 T cell receptor beta chains below all came from one sample that was sequenced in a study of T-cell memory formation after mild COVID-19. TCRdb used MiXCR to reprocess the 5' RACE reads, holding one entry per CDR3 protein. Seen here are roughly 380,000 distinct CDR3 sequences, around 28% observed once, and the top ten hold approximately 13%. Material: PBMCs or a T cell subset sorted from them (not recorded which). The receptors come from an adult woman who had mild COVID-19 (a few samples of this study predate the infection). Cell type and time point are not known.

This chain joins TRBV5-1 and TRBJ2-7; no clear D. Trimming stripped 3 bases from V and 3 bases from J, with 13 bases between. Germline values: CDR1 SGHRS, CDR2 YFSETQ. The CDR3 contains 14 residues. CDR3 amino acids: CASSSVARNYEQYF. The CDR3, as DNA: TGCGCCAGCAGCTCGGTGGCCAGGAACTACGAGCAGTACTTC.

This clonotype was picked up a small number of times. This chain joins TRBV11-3 and TRBJ2-1, with 16 positions matching TRBD2. The length of the CDR3 is 20 residues. CDR1 is SGHNT and CDR2 is YENEEA in the germline V gene. V dropped 4 bases and J dropped 8; count of bases not matched to a gene: 17. CDR3 amino acids: CASSSQGLAGGPYDGHEQFF. CDR3 nucleotide sequence: TGTGCCAGCAGCTCCCAGGGACTAGCGGGAGGGCCTTACGACGGTCATGAGCAGTTCTTC.

The J gene is TRBJ2-7, the V gene TRBV7-9; D is possibly TRBD2 (6 bases). Germline V gene lookup returns CDR1 SEHNR and CDR2 FQNEAQ (reference sequence). The CDR3 runs to 14 residues. V was pared by 7 bases and J by 6 bases, with 19 bases between. In DNA form, the CDR3 reads TGTGCCAGCAACGCCGGGACTCCCCGGGGCGAGCAGTACTTC. This encodes CASNAGTPRGEQYF.

There are many counts of this clonotype. The J gene is TRBJ2-3, the V gene TRBV2; D perhaps matches TRBD2 (6 bases). The V end was cut by 6 bases, the J end by 1 base, with 14 bases between. There are 15 residues in the CDR3. CDR1 is SNHLY, CDR2 FYNNEI, per germline. Written as DNA, the CDR3 is TGTGCCAGCAGCGCTCAGGGAGGTGGCACAGATACGCAGTATTTT. Its translation: CASSAQGGGTDTQYF.

The rearrangement links TRBV4-1 to TRBJ2-7, with 9 bases aligning to TRBD2. V was clipped by 4 bases and J by 0 bases; unmatched bases: 10. The germline V gene has CDR1 MGHRA and CDR2 YSYEKL. The CDR3 runs to 17 residues. The CDR3 coding sequence is TGCGCCAGCAGCCGGTGGATAGCGGGAGAGGGCTCCTACGAGCAGTACTTC. This encodes CASSRWIAGEGSYEQYF.

A few counts support this clonotype. The gene calls are TRBV5-1 and TRBJ2-7; a weak D match, TRBD1 (6 bases). The ends were cut back, 4 bases at V and 4 bases at J, with 12 bases in the middle. The length of the CDR3 is 13 residues. CDR1 is SGHRS, CDR2 YFSETQ, per germline. CDR3 sequence: CASSGEGEYEQYF. The CDR3 DNA is TGCGCCAGCAGCGGCGAGGGGGAGTACGAGCAGTACTTC.

This clonotype is labeled medium-sized. This chain connects TRBV4-1 to TRBJ2-2, with a possible D match to TRBD2 (7 bases). CDR3 length equals 16 residues. Trimming took off 0 bases at V and 6 bases at J, with 14 bases between the two ends. Germline CDR1 reads MGHRA; CDR2 reads YSYEKL. CDR3 loop: CASSQERGALPGELFF. The CDR3 DNA sequence: TGCGCCAGCAGCCAAGAACGGGGGGCGCTCCCCGGGGAGCTGTTTTTT.

The genes are TRBV2 and TRBJ2-5; D gene uncertain. V was clipped by 6 bases and J by 7 bases, with 6 bases between them. Germline assignment: CDR1 SNHLY and CDR2 FYNNEI. The CDR3 is made up of 10 amino acids. The CDR3 here is CASRMGTQYF. The CDR3 DNA reads as TGTGCCAGCAGGATGGGGACCCAGTACTTC.

This clonotype was observed a handful of times. The chain links TRBV4-2 to TRBJ2-7; 7 nucleotides align to TRBD1. The trim removed 0 bases at V and 3 bases at J, leaving 5 bases unmatched. From germline, CDR1 is LGHNA and CDR2 YNFKEQ. The CDR3 has 15 amino acids. DNA of the CDR3: TGTGCCAGCAGCCAAGATGGACAGGTGGGCTACGAGCAGTACTTC. Translation gives CASSQDGQVGYEQYF.

The gene calls are TRBV7-9 and TRBJ1-2, with 9 nucleotides matching TRBD1. CDR3 length: 15 residues. Looked up from germline, CDR1 is SEHNR and CDR2 is FQNEAQ (reference sequence). V gave up 5 bases and J gave up 3 bases; unmatched junction bases: 7. DNA for the CDR3: TGTGCCAGCAGCAGAGGACAGGGGTTGCACTATGGCTACACCTTC. This codes for CASSRGQGLHYGYTF.

The chain recombines TRBV7-9 with TRBJ1-1; 7 positions agree with TRBD1. There are 14 residues in the CDR3. After removal of 4 bases from V and 1 base from J, the junction contained 3 bases not matched to a gene. Per germline, CDR1 SEHNR and CDR2 FQNEAQ (reference sequence). In DNA, the CDR3 is TGTGCCAGCAGCTCGGACAGGTGGAACACTGAAGCTTTCTTT. Its protein is CASSSDRWNTEAFF.

This clonotype was seen a few times. As DNA, the CDR3 is TGTGCCAGCAGCCAATCGATAGTCGAGTCATGGGTAGACAATGAGCAGTTCTTC. It codes for CASSQSIVESWVDNEQFF. This chain links TRBV16 with TRBJ2-1; no clear D. Germline V CDR1 and CDR2: KGHSY, FQNENV. V was trimmed by 0 bases and J by 5 bases, leaving 20 bases between them. The CDR3 is 18 amino acids.

This clonotype was found a few times. The gene calls are TRBV7-8 and TRBJ2-2; no reliable D call. Germline V lookup: CDR1 SGHVS, CDR2 FQNEAQ. This CDR3 spans 18 amino acids. The ends were cut back, 2 bases at V and 0 bases at J, with 16 bases in the middle. The CDR3 sequence is CASSLSWTINANTGELFF. In DNA, the CDR3 is TGTGCCAGCAGCTTATCCTGGACGATTAACGCGAACACCGGGGAGCTGTTTTTT.

The gene calls are TRBV4-1 and TRBJ1-5; no clear D gene. Germline V CDR1 and CDR2: MGHRA, YSYEKL. The ends were cut back, 1 base at V and 0 bases at J, with 10 bases in the middle. CDR3 length: 16 residues. The CDR3: CASSQGLRDSNQPQHF. As DNA, the CDR3 is TGCGCCAGCAGCCAAGGTCTCAGAGATAGCAATCAGCCCCAGCATTTT.

The chain uses TRBV20-1 and TRBJ2-1; weak D call: TRBD1 (6 bases). This CDR3 has 16 amino acids. Trimming shortened V by 0 bases and J by 4 bases, and 16 bases separated the two germline ends. In germline, CDR1 is DFQATT, CDR2 SNEGSKA (reference sequence). The CDR3: CSARDGLGQPYNEQFF. Here the CDR3 DNA reads TGCAGTGCTAGAGATGGTTTAGGACAGCCTTACAATGAGCAGTTCTTC.

V and J are TRBV12-3 or TRBV12-4 and TRBJ2-7, with D possibly being TRBD2 (6 bases). Trimming took 2 bases from V and 3 from J, leaving 11 bases between them. The CDR3 has 14 residues. DNA for the CDR3: TGTGCCAGCAGTTTAAGGGACTCCCTCTACGAGCAGTACTTC. Its protein is CASSLRDSLYEQYF.

The J gene is TRBJ2-3, the V gene TRBV3-1; 7 bases agree with TRBD2. The CDR3 covers 16 residues. The V gene end was trimmed by 0 bases and the J gene end by 6 bases; junction bases not matched to a gene: 9. CDR1 is LGHDT, CDR2 YNNKEL, per germline (reference sequence). The CDR3 nucleotides read TGTGCCAGCAGCCAAGATTGGGCTAGCGGAGGCGATACGCAGTATTTT. Its translation: CASSQDWASGGDTQYF.

The chain is built from TRBV15 and TRBJ2-1; 7 nucleotides agree with TRBD1. This CDR3 has 16 residues. Germline V gives CDR1 LNHNV, CDR2 YYDKDF (reference sequence). Trimming removed 0 bases from V and 7 bases from J; junction bases left unmatched: 9. The CDR3 bases are TGTGCCACCAGCAGAGAGGTTGAGGGGGCTCGTAATGAGCAGTTCTTC. It translates to CATSREVEGARNEQFF.

This clonotype has only a few counts. J is TRBJ2-5 and V is TRBV19; 8 bases align to TRBD2. The CDR3 runs to 19 residues. The V gene's germline CDR1 is LNHDA and CDR2 SQIVND (reference sequence). Losses at the gene ends were 0 bases for V and 7 bases for J; bases not matched to a gene: 19. CDR3 in amino acids: CASSIDSVGHSGDRMTQYF. CDR3 DNA sequence: TGTGCCAGTAGTATAGATAGTGTAGGCCATAGCGGGGACCGCATGACCCAGTACTTC.

This clonotype was counted between two and nine times. The chain carries TRBV24-1 and TRBJ2-3; 11 positions match TRBD2. Germline-derived CDR1 and CDR2 are KGHDR and SFDVKD. CDR3 length equals 17 residues. Unmatched junction bases numbered 10, after V lost 3 bases and J lost 6 bases. The CDR3 DNA is TGTGCCACCAGTGATCGCGGACTAGCGGGTCATCACGATACGCAGTATTTT. This gives the protein CATSDRGLAGHHDTQYF.

V is TRBV10-3 and J is TRBJ1-1; D perhaps matches TRBD1 (5 bases). The V gene lost 6 bases and the J gene lost 4 bases, with 12 bases spanning the gap. Germline CDR1 ENHRY, CDR2 SYGVKD. This CDR3 has 13 residues. DNA of the CDR3: TGTGCCATCAGGTTCACCGGGGGCACTGAAGCTTTCTTT. It specifies CAIRFTGGTEAFF.